The sample holds a few counts of the clone carrying this T cell receptor (beta chain). Antigen unknown. The length of the CDR3 is 14 residues. CDR1 is KGHSH, CDR2 LQKENI, per germline. Trimming cost V 3 bases and J 6 bases; bases outside gene matches: 4. This entry is derived from a study of cytomegalovirus exposure and HLA in healthy donors. Study overall: Approximately 180 million T cells yielded approximately 100 million unique TCR beta sequences, as an earlier analysis found.

Vbeta (60) and Jbeta (13) primers were used in the PCR. Sequencing was performed with immunoSEQ multiplex PCR; in TCRdb, only in-frame clones are kept and a portion is missing. This sample has tens of thousands of clones, with more than 75% found just once. Study results and limitations: Rare TCR sequences predominated, though certain public TCRs were found in many donors. The classifier, whose performance was assessed in both the original and validation cohorts, reportedly diagnosed cytomegalovirus status with high specificity and sensitivity. The likely explanation for a cluster of highly shared sequence variants was sequencing artifact.

Sequenced material: PBMCs. The origin of this receptor is a man aged 25-40 years in good health and CMV-seropositive. The rearrangement joins TRBV18 to TRBJ2-7; 11 bases fit TRBD2. The CDR3 coding sequence is TGTGCCAGCTCACCCTTAGCGGGGGGGGGCGAGCAGTACTTC. Its translation: CASSPLAGGGEQYF.